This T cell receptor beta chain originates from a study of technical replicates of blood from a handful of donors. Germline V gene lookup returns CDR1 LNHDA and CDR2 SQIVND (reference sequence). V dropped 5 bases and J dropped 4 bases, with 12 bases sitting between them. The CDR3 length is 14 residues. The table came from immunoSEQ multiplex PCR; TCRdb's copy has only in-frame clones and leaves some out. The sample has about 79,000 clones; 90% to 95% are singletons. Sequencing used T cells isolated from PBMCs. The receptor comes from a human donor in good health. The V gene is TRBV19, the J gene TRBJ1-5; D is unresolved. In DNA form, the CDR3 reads TGTGCCAGTAGTGTGGGCCAGAGAAATCAGCCCCAGCATTTT. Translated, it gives CASSVGQRNQPQHF.